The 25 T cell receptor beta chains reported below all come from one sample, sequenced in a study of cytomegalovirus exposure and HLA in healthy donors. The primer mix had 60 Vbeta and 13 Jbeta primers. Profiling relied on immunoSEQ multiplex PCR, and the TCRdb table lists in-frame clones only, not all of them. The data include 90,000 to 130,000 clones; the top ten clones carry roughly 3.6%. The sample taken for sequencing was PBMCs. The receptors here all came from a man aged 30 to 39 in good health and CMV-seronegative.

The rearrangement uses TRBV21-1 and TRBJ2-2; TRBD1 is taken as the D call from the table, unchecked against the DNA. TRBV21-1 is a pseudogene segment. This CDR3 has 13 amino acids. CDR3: CASSPVSEGELFF. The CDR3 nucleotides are TGTGCCAGCAGCCCAGTCTCTGAAGGGGAGCTGTTTTTT.

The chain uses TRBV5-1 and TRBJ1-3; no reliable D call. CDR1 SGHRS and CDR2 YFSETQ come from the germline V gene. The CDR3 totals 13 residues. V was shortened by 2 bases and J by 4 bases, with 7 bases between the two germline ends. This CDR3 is CASSFSQGNTIYF. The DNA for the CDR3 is TGCGCCAGCAGCTTTTCCCAGGGAAACACCATATATTTT. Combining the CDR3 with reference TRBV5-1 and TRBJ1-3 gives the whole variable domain KAGVTQTPRYLIKTRGQQVTLSCSPISGHRSVSWYQQTPGQGLQFLFEYFSETQRNKGNFPGRFSGRQFSNSRSEMNVSTLELGDSALYLCASSFSQGNTIYFGEGSWLTVV.

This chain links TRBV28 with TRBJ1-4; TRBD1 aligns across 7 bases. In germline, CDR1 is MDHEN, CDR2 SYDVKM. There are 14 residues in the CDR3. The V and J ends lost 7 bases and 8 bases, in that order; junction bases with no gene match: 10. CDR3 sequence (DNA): TGTGCCAGCAATCGACAGGGAGGTCGAGAAAAACTGTTTTTT. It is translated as CASNRQGGREKLFF.

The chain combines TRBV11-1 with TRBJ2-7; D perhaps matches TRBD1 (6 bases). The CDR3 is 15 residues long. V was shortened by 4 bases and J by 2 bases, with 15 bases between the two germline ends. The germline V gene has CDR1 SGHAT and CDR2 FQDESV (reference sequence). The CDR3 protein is CASSSQWGQTYEQYF. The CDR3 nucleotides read TGTGCCAGCAGCTCCCAGTGGGGACAAACCTACGAGCAGTACTTC.

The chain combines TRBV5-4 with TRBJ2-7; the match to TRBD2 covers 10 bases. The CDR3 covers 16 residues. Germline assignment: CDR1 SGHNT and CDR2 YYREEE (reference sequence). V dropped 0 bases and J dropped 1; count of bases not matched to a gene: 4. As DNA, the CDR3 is TGTGCCAGCAGCTTGGGTCCGACTAGCGGGTCCTACGAGCAGTACTTC. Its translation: CASSLGPTSGSYEQYF.

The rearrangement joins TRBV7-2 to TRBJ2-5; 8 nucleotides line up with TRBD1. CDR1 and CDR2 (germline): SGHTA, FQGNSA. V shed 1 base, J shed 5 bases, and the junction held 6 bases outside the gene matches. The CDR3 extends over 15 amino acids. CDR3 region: CASSLGQGSGETQYF. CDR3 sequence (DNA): TGTGCCAGCAGCTTAGGACAGGGGTCGGGGGAGACCCAGTACTTC.

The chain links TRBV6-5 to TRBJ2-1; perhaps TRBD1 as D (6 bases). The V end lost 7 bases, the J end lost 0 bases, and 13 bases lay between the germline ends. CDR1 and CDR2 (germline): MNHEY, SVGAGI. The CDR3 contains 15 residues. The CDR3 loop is CASKYGQSSYNEQFF. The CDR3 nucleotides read TGTGCCAGCAAGTACGGACAGAGCTCCTACAATGAGCAGTTCTTC.

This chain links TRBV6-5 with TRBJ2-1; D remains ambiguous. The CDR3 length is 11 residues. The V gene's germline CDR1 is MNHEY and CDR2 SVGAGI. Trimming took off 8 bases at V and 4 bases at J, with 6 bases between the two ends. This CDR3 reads CASSQYNEQFF. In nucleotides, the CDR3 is TGTGCCAGCTCTCAGTACAATGAGCAGTTCTTC.

The CDR3 DNA reads as TGTGCCAGCAGATCGACTTGGGGAGATCAGCCCCAGCATTTT. Translated, it gives CASRSTWGDQPQHF. The rearrangement links TRBV2 to TRBJ1-5; D remains ambiguous. Trimming removed 6 bases from V and 5 bases from J, with 14 bases in between. Per the germline V gene, CDR1 is SNHLY and CDR2 is FYNNEI. The CDR3 has 14 amino acids. The full variable domain, rest sourced from reference TRBV2 and TRBJ1-5, is EPEVTQTPSHQVTQMGQEVILRCVPISNHLYFYWYRQILGQKVEFLVSFYNNEISEKSEIFDDQFSVERPDGSNFTLKIRSTKLEDSAMYFCASRSTWGDQPQHFGDGTRLSIL.

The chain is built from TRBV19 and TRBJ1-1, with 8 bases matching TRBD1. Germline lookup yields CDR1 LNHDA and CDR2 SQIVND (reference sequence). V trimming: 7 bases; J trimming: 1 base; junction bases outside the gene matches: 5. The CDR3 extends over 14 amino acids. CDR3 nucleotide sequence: TGTGCCAGTACCCGACAGGGGCGGAACACTGAAGCTTTCTTT. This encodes CASTRQGRNTEAFF.

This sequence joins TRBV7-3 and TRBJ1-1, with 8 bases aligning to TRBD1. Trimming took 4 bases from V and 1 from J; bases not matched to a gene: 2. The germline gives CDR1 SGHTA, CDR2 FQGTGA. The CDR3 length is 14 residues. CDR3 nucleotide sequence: TGTGCCAGCAGCTGGACAGGGCAGAACACTGAAGCTTTCTTT. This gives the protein CASSWTGQNTEAFF.

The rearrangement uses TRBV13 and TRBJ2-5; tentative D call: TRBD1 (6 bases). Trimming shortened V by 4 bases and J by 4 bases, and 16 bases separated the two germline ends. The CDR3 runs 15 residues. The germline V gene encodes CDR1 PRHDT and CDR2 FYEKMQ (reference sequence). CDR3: CASSSLRDIGETQYF. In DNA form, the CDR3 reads TGTGCCAGCAGCTCGCTCCGGGACATTGGAGAGACCCAGTACTTC.

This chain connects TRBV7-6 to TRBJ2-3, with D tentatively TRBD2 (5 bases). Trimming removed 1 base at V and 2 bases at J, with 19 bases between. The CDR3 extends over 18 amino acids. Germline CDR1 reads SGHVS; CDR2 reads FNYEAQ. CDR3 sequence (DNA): TGTGCCAGCAGCTTAGGACATCCCTTTGGCGGGCCCACAGATACGCAGTATTTT. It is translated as CASSLGHPFGGPTDTQYF.

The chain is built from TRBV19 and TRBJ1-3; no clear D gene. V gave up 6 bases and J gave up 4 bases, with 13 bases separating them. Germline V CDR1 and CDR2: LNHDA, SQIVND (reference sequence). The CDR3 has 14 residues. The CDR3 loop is CASRLAGSGNTIYF. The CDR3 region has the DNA TGTGCCAGTAGGTTGGCGGGGTCCGGAAACACCATATATTTT.

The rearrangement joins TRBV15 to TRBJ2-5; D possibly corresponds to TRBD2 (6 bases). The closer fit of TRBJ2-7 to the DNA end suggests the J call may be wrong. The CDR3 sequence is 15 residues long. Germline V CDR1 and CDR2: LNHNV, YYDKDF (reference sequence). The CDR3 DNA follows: TGTGCCACCAGCAGGGGGGGACTTAGCTCCTACGAGCAGTACTTC. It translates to CATSRGGLSSYEQYF.

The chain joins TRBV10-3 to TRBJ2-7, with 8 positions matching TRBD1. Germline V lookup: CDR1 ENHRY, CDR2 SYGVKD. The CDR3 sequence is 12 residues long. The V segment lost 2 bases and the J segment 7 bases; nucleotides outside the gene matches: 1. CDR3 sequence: CAISETGGEQYF. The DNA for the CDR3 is TGTGCCATCAGTGAGACAGGGGGGGAGCAGTACTTC.

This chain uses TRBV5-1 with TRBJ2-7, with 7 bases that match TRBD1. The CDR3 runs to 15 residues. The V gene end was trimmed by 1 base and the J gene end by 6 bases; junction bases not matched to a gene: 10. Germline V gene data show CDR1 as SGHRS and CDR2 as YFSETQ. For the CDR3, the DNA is TGCGCCAGCAGCTTGCCCCAACAGGGGATAGTCGAGCAGTACTTC. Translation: CASSLPQQGIVEQYF.

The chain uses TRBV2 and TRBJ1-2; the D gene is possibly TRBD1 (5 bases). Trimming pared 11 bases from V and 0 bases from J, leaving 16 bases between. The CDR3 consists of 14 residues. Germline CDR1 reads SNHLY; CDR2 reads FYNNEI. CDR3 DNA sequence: TGTGCCTGGTCCCGCAGGGAAGCTAACTATGGCTACACCTTC. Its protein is CAWSRREANYGYTF.

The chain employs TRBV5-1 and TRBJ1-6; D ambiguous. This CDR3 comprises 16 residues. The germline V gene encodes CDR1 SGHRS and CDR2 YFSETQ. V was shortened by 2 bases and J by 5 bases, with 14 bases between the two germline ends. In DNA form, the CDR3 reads TGCGCCAGCAGCTTAATGGCAGGTGCCGATAATTCACCCCTCCACTTT. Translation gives CASSLMAGADNSPLHF.

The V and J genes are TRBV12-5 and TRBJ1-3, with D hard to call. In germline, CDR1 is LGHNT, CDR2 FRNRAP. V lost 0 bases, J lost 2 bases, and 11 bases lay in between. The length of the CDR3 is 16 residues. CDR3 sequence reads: CASGLVVGRTGNTIYF. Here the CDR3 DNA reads TGTGCTAGTGGTTTGGTGGTAGGGAGGACTGGAAACACCATATATTTT.

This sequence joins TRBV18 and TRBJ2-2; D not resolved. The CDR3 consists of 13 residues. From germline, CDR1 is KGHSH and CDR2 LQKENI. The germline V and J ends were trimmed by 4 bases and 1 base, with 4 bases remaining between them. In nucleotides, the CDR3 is TGTGCCAGCTCACGACAGAACACCGGGGAGCTGTTTTTT. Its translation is CASSRQNTGELFF.

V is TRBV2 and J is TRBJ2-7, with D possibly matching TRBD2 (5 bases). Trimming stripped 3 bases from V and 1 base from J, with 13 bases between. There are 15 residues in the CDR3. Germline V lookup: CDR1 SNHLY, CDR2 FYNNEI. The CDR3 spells CASSDSRSGSYEQYF. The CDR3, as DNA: TGTGCCAGCAGTGATTCAAGGTCGGGGTCCTACGAGCAGTACTTC.

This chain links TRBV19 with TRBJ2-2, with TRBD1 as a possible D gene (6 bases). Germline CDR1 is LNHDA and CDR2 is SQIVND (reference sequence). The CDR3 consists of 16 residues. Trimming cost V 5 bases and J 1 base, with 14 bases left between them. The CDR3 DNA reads TGTGCCAGTAGTGTCCCAGGGGTGAGGAACACCGGGGAGCTGTTTTTT. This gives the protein CASSVPGVRNTGELFF.

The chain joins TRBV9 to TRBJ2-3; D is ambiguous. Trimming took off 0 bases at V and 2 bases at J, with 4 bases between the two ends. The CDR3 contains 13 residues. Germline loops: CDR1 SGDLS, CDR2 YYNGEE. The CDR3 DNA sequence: TGTGCCAGCAGCGTAGTCTTCACAGATACGCAGTATTTT. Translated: CASSVVFTDTQYF.

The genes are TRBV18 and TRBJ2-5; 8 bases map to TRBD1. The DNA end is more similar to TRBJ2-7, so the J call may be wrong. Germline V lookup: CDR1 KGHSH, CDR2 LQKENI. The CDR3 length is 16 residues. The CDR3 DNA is TGTGCCAGCTCACCCTACCGGGACAGGAGCTCCTACGAGCAGTACTTC. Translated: CASSPYRDRSSYEQYF.